What follows describes a single T cell receptor (beta chain). Its specificity is not known. This sample is drawn from a study of cytomegalovirus exposure and HLA in healthy donors. Overall study findings and caveats: The study assumed roughly uniform donor sequencing depth for presence/absence analyses.

PCR employed 60 Vbeta and 13 Jbeta primers. Repertoires were generated with immunoSEQ multiplex PCR, while TCRdb's copy carries only in-frame clones and drops some. Of approximately 160,000 clones listed, 75% were seen once; the top ten hold 3%. There are 14 residues in the CDR3. CDR1 and CDR2 (germline): SGHAT, FQNNGV. V dropped 2 bases and J dropped 7; count of bases not matched to a gene: 7. The sample consisted of PBMCs. This clonotype originated in a woman aged 45-60 years in good health and CMV-seropositive. The rearrangement uses TRBV11-2 and TRBJ1-2; the match to TRBD1 covers 7 bases. The CDR3 is CASSLQGGSGGYTF. As DNA, the CDR3 is TGTGCCAGCAGCTTACAGGGGGGCTCGGGTGGCTACACCTTC.